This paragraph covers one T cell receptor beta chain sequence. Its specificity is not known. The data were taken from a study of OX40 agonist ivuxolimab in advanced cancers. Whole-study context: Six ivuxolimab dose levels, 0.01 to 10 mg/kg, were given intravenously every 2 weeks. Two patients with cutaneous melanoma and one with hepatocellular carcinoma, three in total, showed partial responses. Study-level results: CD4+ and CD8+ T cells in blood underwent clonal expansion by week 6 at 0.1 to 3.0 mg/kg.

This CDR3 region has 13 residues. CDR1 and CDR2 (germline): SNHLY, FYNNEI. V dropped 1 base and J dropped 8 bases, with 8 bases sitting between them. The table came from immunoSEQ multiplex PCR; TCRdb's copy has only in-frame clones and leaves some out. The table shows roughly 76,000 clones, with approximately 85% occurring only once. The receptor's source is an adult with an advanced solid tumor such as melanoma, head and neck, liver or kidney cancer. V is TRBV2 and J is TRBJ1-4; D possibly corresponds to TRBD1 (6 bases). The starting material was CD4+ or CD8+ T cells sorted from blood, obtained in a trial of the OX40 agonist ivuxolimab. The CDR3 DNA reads TGTGCCAGCAGTGAAGAGGGGGGGGAAAAACTGTTTTTT. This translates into CASSEEGGEKLFF. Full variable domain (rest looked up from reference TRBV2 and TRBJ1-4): EPEVTQTPSHQVTQMGQEVILRCVPISNHLYFYWYRQILGQKVEFLVSFYNNEISEKSEIFDDQFSVERPDGSNFTLKIRSTKLEDSAMYFCASSEEGGEKLFFGSGTQLSVL.